Listed below are T cell receptor beta chains from one sample, sequenced in a study of Ad26.COV2.S vaccination and SARS-CoV-2 variants. Repertoires were generated with immunoSEQ multiplex PCR, while TCRdb's copy carries only in-frame clones and drops some. The sample has 400,000 or so clones, about 88% seen once; the top ten hold 3.5%. Sample: peripheral blood, taken in a trial of Ad26.COV2.S vaccine versus placebo. These receptors all come from a person between 18 and 65 years old who received the Ad26.COV2.S COVID-19 vaccine or a placebo. Each CDR3 is given with its conserved first and last residue. Each record gives: D gene, clone size, CDR3 length, V gene, J gene, CDR3 protein, CDR3 DNA. The D gene is left open where the match is weak. Clone size, where shown, is once, few, many, or a class for clones that have expanded.

D: TRBD1
size: .
length: 15
V: TRBV30
J: TRBJ1-5
CDR3: CAWSGGQTGNQPQHF
DNA: TGTGCCTGGAGTGGGGGACAGACAGGCAATCAGCCCCAGCATTTT

D: .
size: .
length: 14
V: TRBV3-1/TRBV3-2
J: TRBJ2-1
CDR3: CASSPGDYYNEQFF
DNA: TGTGCCAGCAGCCCAGGCGACTACTACAATGAGCAGTTCTTC

D: .
size: .
length: 14
V: TRBV24-1
J: TRBJ2-3
CDR3: CATSAGREADTQYF
DNA: TGTGCCACCAGTGCAGGGCGCGAGGCAGATACGCAGTATTTT

D: .
size: .
length: 13
V: TRBV27
J: TRBJ1-5
CDR3: CASSGVGGQPQHF
DNA: TGTGCCAGCAGTGGGGTTGGGGGTCAGCCCCAGCATTTT

D: .
size: .
length: 15
V: TRBV7-6
J: TRBJ1-6
CDR3: CASSLGRGANSPLHF
DNA: TGTGCCAGCAGCTTAGGGAGAGGGGCTAACTCACCCCTCCACTTT

D: .
size: .
length: 13
V: TRBV6-5
J: TRBJ1-6
CDR3: CASRQVPNSPLHF
DNA: TGTGCGTCAAGACAGGTCCCTAATTCACCCCTCCACTTT

D: TRBD1
size: .
length: 13
V: TRBV6-2/TRBV6-3
J: TRBJ1-4
CDR3: CASSDRGGEKLFF
DNA: TGTGCCAGCAGCGACAGGGGAGGTGAAAAACTGTTTTTT

D: .
size: .
length: 13
V: TRBV11-2
J: TRBJ2-3
CDR3: CASSLVPDDTQYF
DNA: TGTGCCAGCAGCTTAGTGCCGGACGATACGCAGTATTTT

D: .
size: .
length: 13
V: TRBV12-5
J: TRBJ1-1
CDR3: CALVPGGNTEAFF
DNA: TGTGCTTTAGTCCCGGGCGGGAACACTGAAGCTTTCTTT

D: .
size: .
length: 17
V: TRBV7-2
J: TRBJ2-5
CDR3: CASSLVGPGASSETQYF
DNA: TGTGCCAGCAGCTTAGTAGGTCCAGGGGCTTCTTCGGAGACCCAGTACTTC

D: .
size: once
length: 14
V: TRBV11-2
J: TRBJ1-6
CDR3: CASSTPGFNSPLHF
DNA: TGTGCCAGCAGCACCCCAGGGTTCAATTCACCCCTCCACTTT

D: TRBD1
size: .
length: 14
V: TRBV30
J: TRBJ1-1
CDR3: CAWSVGQGHTEAFF
DNA: TGTGCCTGGAGTGTGGGACAGGGTCACACTGAAGCTTTCTTT

D: .
size: .
length: 17
V: TRBV19
J: TRBJ1-5
CDR3: CASRDGTGQFRNQPQHF
DNA: TGTGCCAGTAGAGACGGTACAGGGCAATTTCGCAATCAGCCCCAGCATTTT

D: TRBD1
size: .
length: 14
V: TRBV19
J: TRBJ1-1
CDR3: CASSIGQGITEAFF
DNA: TGTGCCAGTAGTATAGGACAGGGGATCACTGAAGCTTTCTTT

D: .
size: .
length: 14
V: TRBV5-4
J: TRBJ1-3
CDR3: CASSHTSSGNTIYF
DNA: TGTGCCAGCAGCCACACGAGCTCTGGAAACACCATATATTTT

D: .
size: .
length: 16
V: TRBV4-1
J: TRBJ1-3
CDR3: CASSQGSPESRNTIYF
DNA: TGCGCCAGCAGCCAAGGATCCCCCGAATCACGAAACACCATATATTTT

D: TRBD2
size: .
length: 20
V: TRBV4-1
J: TRBJ2-1
CDR3: CASSQDLFGLLRGVYNEQFF
DNA: TGCGCCAGCAGCCAAGATCTATTCGGTCTTTTGCGGGGGGTTTACAATGAGCAGTTCTTC

D: TRBD1
size: .
length: 13
V: TRBV12-5
J: TRBJ2-5
CDR3: CASGSRQGATQYF
DNA: TGTGCTAGTGGTTCGCGACAGGGGGCTACCCAGTACTTC

D: TRBD2
size: .
length: 17
V: TRBV20-1
J: TRBJ2-5
CDR3: CSASTSGGASFRETQYF
DNA: TGCAGTGCTAGTACTAGCGGGGGGGCCTCTTTTCGAGAGACCCAGTACTTC

D: TRBD1
size: .
length: 16
V: TRBV5-1
J: TRBJ2-1
CDR3: CASSPGVTGVGSEQFF
DNA: TGCGCCAGCAGCCCAGGGGTGACAGGGGTAGGCAGTGAGCAGTTCTTC

D: TRBD1
size: .
length: 15
V: TRBV6-5
J: TRBJ2-7
CDR3: CASSYSRTGPYEQYF
DNA: TGTGCCAGCAGTTACTCCCGGACAGGGCCCTACGAGCAGTACTTC

D: TRBD2
size: .
length: 19
V: TRBV4-1
J: TRBJ2-5
CDR3: CASSQEPGRLAGAQETQYF
DNA: TGCGCCAGCAGCCAAGAGCCCGGCCGGCTAGCGGGCGCCCAAGAGACCCAGTACTTC

D: .
size: once
length: 16
V: TRBV19
J: TRBJ2-2
CDR3: CASSQRWGWDTGELFF
DNA: TGTGCCAGTAGTCAACGTTGGGGGTGGGACACCGGGGAGCTGTTTTTT

D: .
size: .
length: 15
V: TRBV29-1
J: TRBJ1-2
CDR3: CSVEDVDSYVSGYTF
DNA: TGCAGCGTTGAAGATGTGGACAGTTACGTAAGTGGCTACACCTTC

D: .
size: .
length: 13
V: TRBV11-1
J: TRBJ1-2
CDR3: CASSFTGNYGYTF
DNA: TGTGCCAGCAGCTTCACCGGGAACTATGGCTACACCTTC

D: .
size: .
length: 17
V: TRBV5-4
J: TRBJ2-1
CDR3: CASSLGTGADSYNEQFF
DNA: TGTGCCAGCAGCTTGGGAACCGGGGCTGACTCCTACAATGAGCAGTTCTTC

D: .
size: .
length: 13
V: TRBV20-1
J: TRBJ2-2
CDR3: CSASSVNTGELFF
DNA: TGCAGTGCTAGTTCGGTGAACACCGGGGAGCTGTTTTTT

D: .
size: .
length: 13
V: TRBV7-9
J: TRBJ1-1
CDR3: CASSLTANTEAFF
DNA: TGTGCCAGCAGCTTAACGGCGAACACTGAAGCTTTCTTT

D: .
size: .
length: 14
V: TRBV5-1
J: TRBJ1-1
CDR3: CASSLSTANTEAFF
DNA: TGCGCCAGCAGCCTTTCGACAGCGAACACTGAAGCTTTCTTT

D: .
size: .
length: 16
V: TRBV7-9
J: TRBJ1-1
CDR3: CASSLSRERQNTEAFF
DNA: TGTGCCAGCAGCCTATCTAGGGAGCGGCAAAACACTGAAGCTTTCTTT

D: TRBD1
size: .
length: 14
V: TRBV5-6
J: TRBJ1-4
CDR3: CASSLDRGPEKLFF
DNA: TGTGCCAGCAGCCTGGACAGGGGGCCTGAAAAACTGTTTTTT

D: TRBD1
size: .
length: 13
V: TRBV6-5
J: TRBJ1-2
CDR3: CASSWDSYYGYTF
DNA: TGTGCCAGCAGCTGGGACAGCTACTATGGCTACACCTTC

D: .
size: many
length: 14
V: TRBV5-4
J: TRBJ1-1
CDR3: CASSAEAGTTEAFF
DNA: TGTGCCAGCAGCGCGGAGGCGGGTACCACTGAAGCTTTCTTT

D: .
size: once
length: 18
V: TRBV6-6
J: TRBJ2-6
CDR3: CASSPGGSKFTGANVLTF
DNA: TGTGCCAGCAGTCCTGGGGGTTCTAAATTCACTGGGGCCAACGTCCTGACTTTC

D: .
size: .
length: 13
V: TRBV12-3/TRBV12-4
J: TRBJ1-1
CDR3: CASSLVRNTEAFF
DNA: TGTGCCAGCAGTTTAGTGAGGAACACTGAAGCTTTCTTT

D: TRBD1
size: .
length: 15
V: TRBV19
J: TRBJ2-5
CDR3: CASSISGTEQETQYF
DNA: TGTGCCAGTAGTATTTCCGGGACAGAACAAGAGACCCAGTACTTC

D: TRBD1
size: .
length: 14
V: TRBV6-5
J: TRBJ2-7
CDR3: CASRGTVSSYEQYF
DNA: TGTGCCAGCAGAGGGACAGTTTCCTCCTACGAGCAGTACTTC

D: TRBD2
size: .
length: 14
V: TRBV5-1
J: TRBJ2-1
CDR3: CASSLRTSGGEQFF
DNA: TGCGCCAGCAGCTTGCGTACTAGCGGTGGTGAGCAGTTCTTC

D: .
size: .
length: 16
V: TRBV9
J: TRBJ2-2
CDR3: CASSVVEGRSTGELFF
DNA: TGTGCCAGCAGCGTAGTGGAAGGGAGGTCCACCGGGGAGCTGTTTTTT

D: .
size: .
length: 13
V: TRBV5-1
J: TRBJ2-7
CDR3: CASSGAVTYEQYF
DNA: TGCGCCAGCAGCGGCGCGGTAACCTACGAGCAGTACTTC

D: TRBD1
size: few
length: 13
V: TRBV5-4
J: TRBJ2-1
CDR3: CASSTGTGAEQFF
DNA: TGTGCCAGCAGTACCGGGACAGGGGCTGAGCAGTTCTTC

D: .
size: .
length: 14
V: TRBV19
J: TRBJ2-7
CDR3: CASSITGSRSVQYF
DNA: TGTGCCAGTAGTATAACAGGGTCACGAAGTGTGCAGTACTTC

D: .
size: .
length: 16
V: TRBV5-6
J: TRBJ1-6
CDR3: CASRDGYSSYNSPLHF
DNA: TGTGCCAGCAGAGACGGTTACAGTTCCTATAATTCACCCCTCCACTTT

D: .
size: .
length: 15
V: TRBV4-1
J: TRBJ1-1
CDR3: CACRREVGMNTEAFF
DNA: TGCGCCTGCCGGAGGGAGGTAGGCATGAACACTGAAGCTTTCTTT

D: .
size: .
length: 15
V: TRBV7-2
J: TRBJ2-1
CDR3: CASSFTGTDYNEQFF
DNA: TGTGCCAGCAGCTTCACCGGGACGGATTACAATGAGCAGTTCTTC

D: TRBD1
size: .
length: 15
V: TRBV5-5
J: TRBJ2-1
CDR3: CASSLTGGTYNEQFF
DNA: TGTGCCAGCAGCCTTACAGGGGGCACCTACAATGAGCAGTTCTTC

D: .
size: once
length: 14
V: TRBV7-8
J: TRBJ2-4
CDR3: CASSRTPDRGLQYF
DNA: TGTGCCAGCAGCAGAACCCCCGACAGAGGCCTTCAGTACTTC

D: .
size: .
length: 17
V: TRBV11-2
J: TRBJ2-6
CDR3: CASSLDLGLIGANVLTF
DNA: TGTGCCAGCAGCTTAGATCTAGGGCTTATAGGGGCCAACGTCCTGACTTTC

D: TRBD2
size: .
length: 17
V: TRBV4-3
J: TRBJ2-5
CDR3: CASSRELAGGGAETQYF
DNA: TGCGCCAGCAGCCGGGAGCTGGCCGGCGGGGGGGCAGAGACCCAGTACTTC

D: TRBD1
size: .
length: 15
V: TRBV19
J: TRBJ1-5
CDR3: CASSMGDRGHQPQHF
DNA: TGTGCCAGTAGTATGGGTGACAGGGGTCATCAGCCCCAGCATTTT